This is a list of T cell receptor beta chains from one sample in a study of cytomegalovirus exposure and HLA in healthy donors. Sequencing used immunoSEQ multiplex PCR; TCRdb keeps in-frame clones, though not all of them. The sample yields 65,000 to 95,000 clones, 85% to 95% seen once. Sequencing input: PBMCs. The receptors stem from a man between 18 and 35 years old in good health and CMV-seronegative. Both conserved end residues are part of each CDR3. A D gene is named only where the DNA matches it firmly.

NA TRBJ2-7 TRBV30 CAWSVSVYEQYF TGTGCCTGGAGTGTAAGCGTCTACGAGCAGTACTTC
NA TRBJ2-2 TRBV13 CASRSDFTSPGTGELFF TGTGCCAGCAGATCGGACTTTACTAGCCCCGGGACCGGGGAGCTGTTTTTT
TRBD1 TRBJ1-2 TRBV27 CASSILGTGANYGYTF TGTGCCAGCAGTATACTCGGGACAGGAGCCAACTATGGCTACACCTTC
NA TRBJ2-7 TRBV30 CAWRDIAYEQYF TGTGCCTGGCGGGACATCGCCTACGAGCAGTACTTC
TRBD2 TRBJ2-5 TRBV11-3 CASSLRSSGGQETQYF TGTGCCAGCAGCTTAAGGTCGAGCGGGGGGCAAGAGACCCAGTACTTC
TRBD1 TRBJ2-3 TRBV6-4 CASSLQGGTDTQYF TGTGCCAGCAGCCTACAGGGGGGCACAGATACGCAGTATTTT
TRBD2 TRBJ2-3 TRBV6-5 CASSWTRNLGDTQYF TGTGCCAGCAGCTGGACTAGGAACTTAGGGGATACGCAGTATTTT
NA TRBJ2-1 TRBV7-3 CASSLGAGGNEQFF TGTGCCAGCAGCTTAGGGGCCGGTGGCAATGAGCAGTTCTTC
NA TRBJ1-3 TRBV15 CATSWKQGEGGNTIYF TGTGCCACCAGCTGGAAACAGGGAGAAGGTGGAAACACCATATATTTT
NA TRBJ2-3 TRBV11-2 CASSLVRNSLTDTQYF TGTGCCAGCAGCTTAGTAAGGAACAGCCTCACAGATACGCAGTATTTT
NA TRBJ2-3 TRBV6-5 CASSYSLGSTDTQYF TGTGCCAGCAGTTACTCTCTCGGGTCCACAGATACGCAGTATTTT
TRBD1 TRBJ1-1 TRBV30 CAWRGRDSEAFF TGTGCCTGGAGGGGCCGGGACAGCGAAGCTTTCTTT
TRBD1 TRBJ1-2 TRBV18 CASSRTTGAEGYTF TGTGCCAGCTCACGTACGACAGGGGCGGAGGGCTACACCTTC
NA TRBJ1-3 TRBV30 CAWTRGGLDTIYF TGTGCCTGGACGAGGGGGGGCTTGGACACCATATATTTT
NA TRBJ1-1 TRBV18 CASSPDLGAEAFF TGTGCCAGCTCACCGGACCTAGGGGCTGAAGCTTTCTTT
TRBD1 TRBJ2-7 TRBV5-1 CASSDRGLYEQYF TGCGCCAGCTCGGACAGGGGGCTTTACGAGCAGTACTTC
NA TRBJ1-1 TRBV7-9 CASSLRTKAPGGTEAFF TGTGCCAGCAGCTTAAGGACCAAAGCACCGGGCGGGACTGAAGCTTTCTTT
NA TRBJ1-3 TRBV28 CASREDLLDTIYF TGTGCCAGCAGGGAGGATCTCTTAGACACCATATATTTT
TRBD2 TRBJ2-3 TRBV9 CASSTAAGGPQDTQYF TGTGCCAGCAGCACAGCAGCGGGGGGGCCTCAAGATACGCAGTATTTT
NA TRBJ1-1 TRBV30 CAWYLNTEAFF TGTGCCTGGTACTTGAACACTGAAGCTTTCTTT
NA TRBJ2-7 TRBV15 CATSRDHDRAYEQYF TGTGCCACCAGCAGAGATCACGACAGAGCCTACGAGCAGTACTTC
NA TRBJ1-2 TRBV11-2 CASSPRQTLEGYTF TGTGCCAGCAGCCCAAGACAGACCCTAGAAGGCTACACCTTC
TRBD1 TRBJ2-7 TRBV11-2 CASSLRPSFPGQGSYEQYF TGTGCCAGCAGCTTAAGGCCCTCGTTCCCGGGACAGGGCTCCTACGAGCAGTACTTC
NA TRBJ1-4 TRBV28 CASSSGGEDNEKLFF TGTGCCAGCAGTTCGGGGGGGGAGGATAATGAAAAACTGTTTTTT
NA TRBJ2-3 TRBV7-9 CASSLWESGTDTQYF TGTGCCAGCAGCTTATGGGAGTCCGGCACAGATACGCAGTATTTT
NA TRBJ1-4 TRBV4-1 CASSQVGRGGREKLFF TGCGCCAGCAGCCAAGTCGGCAGGGGCGGTCGAGAAAAACTGTTTTTT